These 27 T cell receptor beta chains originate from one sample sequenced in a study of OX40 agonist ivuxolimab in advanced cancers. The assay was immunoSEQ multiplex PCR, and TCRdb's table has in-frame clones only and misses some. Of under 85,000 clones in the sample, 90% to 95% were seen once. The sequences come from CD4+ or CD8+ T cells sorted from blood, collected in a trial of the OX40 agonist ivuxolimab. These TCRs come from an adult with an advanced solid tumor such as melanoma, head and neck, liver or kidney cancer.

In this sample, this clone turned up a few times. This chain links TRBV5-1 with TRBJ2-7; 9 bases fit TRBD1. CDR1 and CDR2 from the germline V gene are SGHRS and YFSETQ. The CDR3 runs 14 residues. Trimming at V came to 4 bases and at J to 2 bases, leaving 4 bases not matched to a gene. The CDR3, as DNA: TGCGCCAGCAGCCCGGGACAGGGTGCCTACGAGCAGTACTTC. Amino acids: CASSPGQGAYEQYF.

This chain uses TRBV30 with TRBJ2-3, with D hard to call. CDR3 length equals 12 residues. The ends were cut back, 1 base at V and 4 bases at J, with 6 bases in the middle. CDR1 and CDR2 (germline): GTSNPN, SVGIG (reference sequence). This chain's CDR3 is CAWSDGPDTQYF. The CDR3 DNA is TGTGCCTGGAGTGACGGTCCAGATACGCAGTATTTT.

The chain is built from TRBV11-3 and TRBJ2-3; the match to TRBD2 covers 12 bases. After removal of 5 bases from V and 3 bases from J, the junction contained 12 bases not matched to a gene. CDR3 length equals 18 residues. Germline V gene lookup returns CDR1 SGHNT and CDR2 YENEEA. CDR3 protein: CASSPYSKLAGGTDTQYF. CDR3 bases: TGTGCCAGCAGCCCCTACTCGAAGCTAGCGGGAGGGACAGATACGCAGTATTTT.

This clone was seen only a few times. The CDR3 nucleotides read TGTGCCAGCAGCGCGGGACAGAGCTCCTACAATGAGCAGTTCTTC. It translates to CASSAGQSSYNEQFF. The V gene is TRBV6-6, the J gene TRBJ2-1; possibly TRBD1 for D (7 bases). The CDR3 totals 15 residues. Germline loops: CDR1 MNHNY, CDR2 SVGAGI (reference sequence). Deletions cut 6 bases from V and 0 bases from J, with 12 bases between.

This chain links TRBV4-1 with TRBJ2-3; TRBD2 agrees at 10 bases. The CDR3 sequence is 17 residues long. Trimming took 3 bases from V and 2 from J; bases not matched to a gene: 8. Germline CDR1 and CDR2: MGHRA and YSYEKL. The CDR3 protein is CASSQTSGRALTDTQYF. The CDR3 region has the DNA TGCGCCAGCAGCCAGACCAGCGGGAGGGCTCTCACAGATACGCAGTATTTT.

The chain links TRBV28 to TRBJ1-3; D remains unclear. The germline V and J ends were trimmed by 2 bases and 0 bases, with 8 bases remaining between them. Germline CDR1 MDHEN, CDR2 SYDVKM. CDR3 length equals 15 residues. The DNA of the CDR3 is TGTGCCAGCAGTTTACGCGAGATCTCTGGAAACACCATATATTTT. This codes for CASSLREISGNTIYF.

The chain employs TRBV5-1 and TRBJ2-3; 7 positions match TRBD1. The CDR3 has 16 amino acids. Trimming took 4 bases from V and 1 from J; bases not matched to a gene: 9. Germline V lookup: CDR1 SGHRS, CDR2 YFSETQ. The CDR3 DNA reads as TGCGCCAGCAGCATACGCACAGGGGAACGCACAGATACGCAGTATTTT. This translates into CASSIRTGERTDTQYF.

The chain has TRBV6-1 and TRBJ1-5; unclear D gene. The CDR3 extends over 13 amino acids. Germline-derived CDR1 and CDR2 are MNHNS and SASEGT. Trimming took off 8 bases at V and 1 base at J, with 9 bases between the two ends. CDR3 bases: TGTGCCAGCGGGGTCCACAGCAATCAGCCCCAGCATTTT. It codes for CASGVHSNQPQHF.

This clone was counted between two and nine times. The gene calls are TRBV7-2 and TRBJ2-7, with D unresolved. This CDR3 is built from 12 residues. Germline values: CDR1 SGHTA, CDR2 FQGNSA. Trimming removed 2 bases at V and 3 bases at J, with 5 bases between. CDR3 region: CASSLNRYEQYF. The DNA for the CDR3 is TGTGCCAGCAGCTTAAACCGCTACGAGCAGTACTTC.

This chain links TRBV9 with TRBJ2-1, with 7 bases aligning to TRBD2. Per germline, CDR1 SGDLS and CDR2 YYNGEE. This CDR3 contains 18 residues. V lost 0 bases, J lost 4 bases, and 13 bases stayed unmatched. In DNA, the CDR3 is TGTGCCAGCAGCGTAGGGGCCGGGAAGGCGGGAGTTTACAATGAGCAGTTCTTC. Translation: CASSVGAGKAGVYNEQFF.

The CDR3 sequence: CASSSRVTNTEAFF. CDR3 sequence (DNA): TGTGCCAGCAGCTCCAGGGTTACGAACACTGAAGCTTTCTTT. The rearrangement links TRBV9 to TRBJ1-1, with D possibly being TRBD1 (5 bases). Germline CDR1 reads SGDLS; CDR2 reads YYNGEE. The ends were cut back, 4 bases at V and 1 base at J, with 11 bases in the middle. This CDR3 spans 14 amino acids. The full variable domain, in which reference TRBV9 and TRBJ1-1 provide the parts outside the CDR3, is DSGVTQTPKHLITATGQRVTLRCSPRSGDLSVYWYQQSLDQGLQFLIQYYNGEERAKGNILERFSAQQFPDLHSELNLSSLELGDSALYFCASSSRVTNTEAFFGQGTRLTVV.

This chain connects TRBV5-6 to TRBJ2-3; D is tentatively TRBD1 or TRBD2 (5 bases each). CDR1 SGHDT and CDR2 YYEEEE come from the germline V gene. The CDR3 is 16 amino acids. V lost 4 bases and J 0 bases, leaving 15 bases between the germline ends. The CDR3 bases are TGTGCCAGCAGCAGGCCGGGGCTTGGGAGCACAGATACGCAGTATTTT. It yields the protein CASSRPGLGSTDTQYF.

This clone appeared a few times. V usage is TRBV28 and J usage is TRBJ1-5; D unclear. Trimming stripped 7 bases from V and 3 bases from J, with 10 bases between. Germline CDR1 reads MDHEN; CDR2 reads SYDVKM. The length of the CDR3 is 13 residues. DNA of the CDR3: TGTGCCAGCATCCCGGGGATCAATCAGCCCCAGCATTTT. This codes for CASIPGINQPQHF. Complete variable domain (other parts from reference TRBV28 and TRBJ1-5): DVKVTQSSRYLVKRTGEKVFLECVQDMDHENMFWYRQDPGLGLRLIYFSYDVKMKEKGDIPEGYSVSREKKERFSLILESASTNQTSMYLCASIPGINQPQHFGDGTRLSIL.

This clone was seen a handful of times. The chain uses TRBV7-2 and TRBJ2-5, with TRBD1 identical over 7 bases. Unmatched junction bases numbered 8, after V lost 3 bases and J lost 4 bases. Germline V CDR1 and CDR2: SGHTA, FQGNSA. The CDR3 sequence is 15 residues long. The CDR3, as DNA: TGTGCCAGCAGCTTGAATACAGGGGCGGGAGAGACCCAGTACTTC. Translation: CASSLNTGAGETQYF. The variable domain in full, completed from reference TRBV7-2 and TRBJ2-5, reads GAGVSQSPSNKVTEKGKDVELRCDPISGHTALYWYRQSLGQGLEFLIYFQGNSAPDKSGLPSDRFSAERTGGSVSTLTIQRTQQEDSAVYLCASSLNTGAGETQYFGPGTRLLVL.

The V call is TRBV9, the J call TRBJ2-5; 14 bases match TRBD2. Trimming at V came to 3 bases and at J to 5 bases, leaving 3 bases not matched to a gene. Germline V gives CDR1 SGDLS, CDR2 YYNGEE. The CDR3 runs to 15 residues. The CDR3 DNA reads TGTGCCAGCAGCGCCCGGACTAGCGGGAGGGAGACCCAGTACTTC. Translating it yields CASSARTSGRETQYF.

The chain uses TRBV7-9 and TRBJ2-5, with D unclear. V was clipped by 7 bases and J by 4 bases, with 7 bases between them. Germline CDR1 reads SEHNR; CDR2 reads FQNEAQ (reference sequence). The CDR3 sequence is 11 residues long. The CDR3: CASTRLETQYF. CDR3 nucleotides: TGTGCCAGCACAAGGCTAGAGACCCAGTACTTC.

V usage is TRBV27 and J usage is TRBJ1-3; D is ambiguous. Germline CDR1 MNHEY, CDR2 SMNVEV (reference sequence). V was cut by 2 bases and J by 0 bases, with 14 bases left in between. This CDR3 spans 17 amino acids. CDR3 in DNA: TGTGCCAGCAGTTTACGAGGGTCTCCAATCTCTGGAAACACCATATATTTT. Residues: CASSLRGSPISGNTIYF.

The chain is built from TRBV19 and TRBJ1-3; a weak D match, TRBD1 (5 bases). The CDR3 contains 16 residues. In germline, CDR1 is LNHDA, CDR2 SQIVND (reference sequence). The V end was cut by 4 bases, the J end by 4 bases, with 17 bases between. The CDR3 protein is CASSTIRGISGNTIYF. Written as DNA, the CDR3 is TGTGCCAGTAGTACCATCCGGGGGATATCCGGAAACACCATATATTTT.

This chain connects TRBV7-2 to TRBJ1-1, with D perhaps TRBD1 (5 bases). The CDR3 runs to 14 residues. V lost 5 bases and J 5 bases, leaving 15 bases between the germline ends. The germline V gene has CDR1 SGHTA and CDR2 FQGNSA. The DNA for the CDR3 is TGTGCCAGCAGCCCCCGGCAGGGTTATACTGAAGCTTTCTTT. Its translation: CASSPRQGYTEAFF. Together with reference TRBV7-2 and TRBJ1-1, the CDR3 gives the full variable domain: GAGVSQSPSNKVTEKGKDVELRCDPISGHTALYWYRQSLGQGLEFLIYFQGNSAPDKSGLPSDRFSAERTGGSVSTLTIQRTQQEDSAVYLCASSPRQGYTEAFFGQGTRLTVV.

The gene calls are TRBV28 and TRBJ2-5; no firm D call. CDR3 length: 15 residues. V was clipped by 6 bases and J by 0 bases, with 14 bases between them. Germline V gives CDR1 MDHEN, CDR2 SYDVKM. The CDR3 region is CASREGNLYQETQYF. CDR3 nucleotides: TGTGCCAGCAGAGAAGGGAATTTGTACCAAGAGACCCAGTACTTC. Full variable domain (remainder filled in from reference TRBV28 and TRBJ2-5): DVKVTQSSRYLVKRTGEKVFLECVQDMDHENMFWYRQDPGLGLRLIYFSYDVKMKEKGDIPEGYSVSREKKERFSLILESASTNQTSMYLCASREGNLYQETQYFGPGTRLLVL.

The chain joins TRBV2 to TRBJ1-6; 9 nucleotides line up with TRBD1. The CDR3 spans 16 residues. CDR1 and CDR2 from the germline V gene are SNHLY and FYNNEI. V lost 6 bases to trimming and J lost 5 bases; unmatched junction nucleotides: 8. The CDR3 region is CASSFSGTGNNSPLHF. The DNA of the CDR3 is TGTGCCAGCAGCTTCTCCGGGACAGGGAATAATTCACCCCTCCACTTT.

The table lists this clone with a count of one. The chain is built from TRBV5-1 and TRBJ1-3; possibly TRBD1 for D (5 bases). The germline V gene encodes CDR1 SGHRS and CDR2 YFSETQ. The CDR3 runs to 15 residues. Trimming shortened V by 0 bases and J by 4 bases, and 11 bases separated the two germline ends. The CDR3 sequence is CASSLAGGEGNTIYF. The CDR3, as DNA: TGCGCCAGCAGCTTGGCCGGGGGAGAAGGAAACACCATATATTTT.

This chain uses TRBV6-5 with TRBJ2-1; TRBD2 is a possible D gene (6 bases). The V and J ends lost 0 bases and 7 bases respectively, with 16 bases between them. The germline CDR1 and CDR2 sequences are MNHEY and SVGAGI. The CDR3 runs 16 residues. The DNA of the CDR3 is TGTGCCAGCAGTTACTCGGTCCGGGAGTGGGAGAATGAGCAGTTCTTC. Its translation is CASSYSVREWENEQFF.

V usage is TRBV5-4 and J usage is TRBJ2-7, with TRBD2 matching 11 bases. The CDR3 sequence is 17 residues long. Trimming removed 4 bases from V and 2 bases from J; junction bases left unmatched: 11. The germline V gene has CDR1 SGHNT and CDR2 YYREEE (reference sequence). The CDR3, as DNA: TGTGCCAGCAGCCCGAGCGCTAGCGGGAGGTCGCCCTACGAGCAGTACTTC. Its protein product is CASSPSASGRSPYEQYF.

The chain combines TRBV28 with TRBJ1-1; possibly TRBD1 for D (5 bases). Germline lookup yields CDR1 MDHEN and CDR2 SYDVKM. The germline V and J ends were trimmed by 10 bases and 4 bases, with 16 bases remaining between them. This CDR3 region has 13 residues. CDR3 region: CATVGREGTEAFF. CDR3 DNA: TGTGCCACCGTGGGCAGGGAGGGCACTGAAGCTTTCTTT.

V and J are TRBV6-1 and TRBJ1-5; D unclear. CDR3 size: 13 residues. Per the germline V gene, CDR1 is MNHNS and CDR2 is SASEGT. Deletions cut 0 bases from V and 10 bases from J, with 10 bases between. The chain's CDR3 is CASSEAWVLPQHF. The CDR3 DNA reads TGTGCCAGCAGTGAAGCATGGGTCCTCCCCCAGCATTTT.

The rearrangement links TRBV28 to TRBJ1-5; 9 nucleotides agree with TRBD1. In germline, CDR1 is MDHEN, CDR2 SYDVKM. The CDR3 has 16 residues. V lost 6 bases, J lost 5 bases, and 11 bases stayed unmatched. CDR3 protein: CASRDRGTGSYQPQHF. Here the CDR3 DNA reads TGTGCCAGCAGGGACAGGGGAACGGGGTCGTATCAGCCCCAGCATTTT.